One sample yielded the 30 T cell receptor beta chains listed below, sequenced in a study of cytomegalovirus exposure and HLA in healthy donors (dated by TCRdb to 2017 to 2019). Libraries came from the immunoSEQ multiplex PCR assay. The multiplex PCR relied on a mix of 60 forward primers for TCR Vbeta segments and 13 reverse primers for TCR Jbeta segments. What TCRdb holds here is the immuneACCESS table cut down to in-frame rearrangements. Part of the clones is not present; checked against another copy, under half of the missing clones reflect an unresolved V gene, and the others are unexplained. In this sample the table shows under 200,000 clones, around 78% of which occur a single time. Jointly, the top ten make up around 3.3% of the sample. The material sequenced was PBMCs. These receptors were taken from a woman aged 40 to 49 in good health and CMV-seronegative.

V is TRBV21-1 and J is TRBJ1-2. TRBV21-1 is described as a pseudogene. The CDR3 extends over 13 amino acids. CDR3 amino acids: CARVEPAGCGYTF. DNA for the CDR3: TGTGCCAGAGTCGAGCCGGCGGGTTGTGGCTACACCTTC.

This clone has only a few counts. The chain carries TRBV25-1 and TRBJ2-7; a weak D match, TRBD1 (6 bases). This CDR3 contains 12 residues. Between the trimmed V and J ends, which lost 8 bases and 0 bases, there was a span of 8 bases. CDR1 is MGHDK, CDR2 SYGVNS, per germline. CDR3 sequence: CASRGGSYEQYF. DNA of the CDR3: TGTGCCAGCCGAGGGGGCTCCTACGAGCAGTACTTC.

There are a few counts of this clone. This rearrangement joins TRBV10-1 to TRBJ2-1, with 8 bases identical to TRBD2. Trimming cost V 5 bases and J 6 bases; bases outside gene matches: 3. Per the germline V gene, CDR1 is WNHNN and CDR2 is SYGVQD (reference sequence). The CDR3 runs 13 residues. The CDR3 loop is CASSTGGGNEQFF. As DNA, the CDR3 is TGCGCCAGCAGTACGGGGGGGGGCAATGAGCAGTTCTTC.

V gene TRBV2 combines with J gene TRBJ1-5; 7 bases agree with TRBD1. Germline V gene data show CDR1 as SNHLY and CDR2 as FYNNEI. This CDR3 region has 14 residues. V trimming: 6 bases; J trimming: 6 bases; junction bases outside the gene matches: 8. The CDR3 region is CASRGGQASQPQHF. Here the CDR3 DNA reads TGTGCCAGCAGGGGTGGACAGGCGAGTCAGCCCCAGCATTTT.

The chain joins TRBV5-4 to TRBJ2-2; the D gene is possibly TRBD1 (5 bases). Germline V gene lookup returns CDR1 SGHNT and CDR2 YYREEE (reference sequence). Trimming shortened V by 5 bases and J by 5 bases, and 10 bases separated the two germline ends. The CDR3 runs to 13 residues. The CDR3 DNA sequence: TGTGCCAGCAGGGGGCGTGAAACCGGGGAGCTGTTTTTT. Translated, it gives CASRGRETGELFF. The full variable domain, rest sourced from reference TRBV5-4 and TRBJ2-2, is ETGVTQSPTHLIKTRGQQVTLRCSSQSGHNTVSWYQQALGQGPQFIFQYYREEENGRGNFPPRFSGLQFPNYSSELNVNALELDDSALYLCASRGRETGELFFGEGSRLTVL.

This rearrangement joins TRBV7-2 to TRBJ2-2, with 10 bases fitting TRBD1. The V gene's germline CDR1 is SGHTA and CDR2 FQGNSA. This CDR3 has 15 amino acids. The J segment lost 7 bases and the V segment lost 5 bases, leaving 7 bases of the junction unmatched. The CDR3 sequence: CASSGTGEANGELFF. The CDR3 DNA sequence: TGTGCCAGCAGCGGGACAGGGGAGGCCAACGGGGAGCTGTTTTTT.

The chain joins TRBV5-4 to TRBJ2-7; D possibly corresponds to TRBD1 (6 bases). CDR3 size: 15 residues. V was cut by 3 bases and J by 6 bases, with 19 bases left in between. Germline V CDR1 and CDR2: SGHNT, YYREEE (reference sequence). CDR3 in DNA: TGTGCCAGCAGCTGGAGAAGGACAGAAGGATCCGAGCAGTACTTC. It is translated as CASSWRRTEGSEQYF.

The V gene is TRBV9, the J gene TRBJ1-1; the D gene is possibly TRBD1 (6 bases). Trimming removed 4 bases from V and 4 bases from J, with 20 bases in between. Per the germline V gene, CDR1 is SGDLS and CDR2 is YYNGEE. The CDR3 is 16 amino acids. The CDR3 protein is CASSPRGGRTFTEAFF. CDR3 nucleotides: TGTGCCAGCAGCCCCCGCGGGGGCAGAACGTTCACTGAAGCTTTCTTT.

This clone appeared a few times. The chain uses TRBV7-3 and TRBJ2-2; possibly TRBD2 for D (5 bases). Trimming removed 5 bases from V and 3 bases from J, with 16 bases in between. CDR1 is SGHTA and CDR2 is FQGTGA in the germline V gene. The CDR3 consists of 16 residues. DNA for the CDR3: TGTGCCAGCAGCCCAGCACGGGGATCCTACACCGGGGAGCTGTTTTTT. It is translated as CASSPARGSYTGELFF.

This chain uses TRBV7-2 with TRBJ1-5, with D perhaps TRBD1 (5 bases). The germline V gene has CDR1 SGHTA and CDR2 FQGNSA. V shed 5 bases and J shed 1 base, with 9 bases lying between them. The CDR3 length is 14 residues. The CDR3 protein is CASSQQASNQPQHF. CDR3 nucleotide sequence: TGTGCCAGCAGCCAACAGGCCAGCAATCAGCCCCAGCATTTT. Supplemented by reference TRBV7-2 and TRBJ1-5, the full variable domain reads GAGVSQSPSNKVTEKGKDVELRCDPISGHTALYWYRQSLGQGLEFLIYFQGNSAPDKSGLPSDRFSAERTGGSVSTLTIQRTQQEDSAVYLCASSQQASNQPQHFGDGTRLSIL.

This clone showed up just a few times. The rearrangement links TRBV19 to TRBJ1-1, with D perhaps TRBD1 (6 bases). The CDR3 extends over 14 amino acids. Between the trimmed V and J ends, which lost 5 bases and 0 bases, there was a span of 10 bases. Germline V CDR1 and CDR2: LNHDA, SQIVND (reference sequence). The DNA for the CDR3 is TGTGCCAGTAGTTGGCAGGGGTTGAACACTGAAGCTTTCTTT. Amino acids: CASSWQGLNTEAFF.

This clone was observed a few times. CDR3 amino acids: CAIRGTGLENSPLHF. The CDR3 DNA follows: TGTGCCATCAGGGGGACAGGACTAGAGAATTCACCCCTCCACTTT. The J gene is TRBJ1-6, the V gene TRBV10-3; 8 bases fit TRBD1. Germline lookup yields CDR1 ENHRY and CDR2 SYGVKD. CDR3 length equals 15 residues. V gave up 6 bases and J gave up 7 bases; unmatched junction bases: 8.

V and J are TRBV7-3 and TRBJ1-1; D unresolved. The CDR3 has 15 residues. Germline CDR1 reads SGHTA; CDR2 reads FQGTGA. The V end lost 4 bases, the J end lost 1 base, and 13 bases lay between the germline ends. CDR3 sequence: CASSSLGLPNTEAFF. In nucleotides, the CDR3 is TGTGCCAGCAGCTCGCTAGGACTCCCGAACACTGAAGCTTTCTTT.

The V call is TRBV5-6, the J call TRBJ2-1; TRBD2 is a possible D gene (5 bases). Germline CDR1 and CDR2: SGHDT and YYEEEE. The CDR3 consists of 11 residues. V lost 4 bases and J 16 bases, leaving 15 bases between the germline ends. The CDR3 bases are TGTGCCAGCAGCGGCTGGGCAGGACTTTTCTTC. It encodes CASSGWAGLFF.

This sequence joins TRBV5-1 and TRBJ1-1; D is ambiguous. V dropped 0 bases and J dropped 8 bases, with 17 bases sitting between them. CDR3 length equals 15 residues. Germline loops: CDR1 SGHRS, CDR2 YFSETQ. The CDR3, as DNA: TGCGCCAGCAGCTTGGCCTACAGTTCCGTTCAAGAAGCTTTCTTT. It is translated as CASSLAYSSVQEAFF.

The chain has TRBV5-6 and TRBJ1-1, with TRBD1 matching 8 bases. This CDR3 is 15 amino acids long. The germline V gene encodes CDR1 SGHDT and CDR2 YYEEEE. Trimming removed 3 bases from V and 1 base from J; junction bases left unmatched: 5. The CDR3 reads CASSSGQGGNTEAFF. The DNA for the CDR3 is TGTGCCAGCAGCTCAGGACAGGGCGGGAACACTGAAGCTTTCTTT.

This clone was recorded a few times. The CDR3 loop reads CASSAGLWGDYGYTF. The CDR3 DNA is TGTGCCAGCAGTGCGGGACTCTGGGGGGACTATGGCTACACCTTC. V and J are TRBV27 and TRBJ1-2; D may be TRBD1 (5 bases). V was cut by 5 bases and J by 3 bases, with 16 bases left in between. CDR1 and CDR2 (germline): MNHEY, SMNVEV (reference sequence). The CDR3 runs 15 residues.

The chain uses TRBV15 and TRBJ1-2; D remains unclear. Germline CDR1 is LNHNV and CDR2 is YYDKDF (reference sequence). The germline V and J ends were trimmed by 0 bases and 7 bases, with 9 bases remaining between them. The CDR3 runs to 13 residues. CDR3 loop: CATSRDLNGGYTF. The CDR3 region has the DNA TGTGCCACCAGCAGAGATTTGAACGGTGGCTACACCTTC.

The chain combines TRBV4-2 with TRBJ2-1, with D perhaps TRBD2 (7 bases). Germline CDR1 is LGHNA and CDR2 is YNFKEQ. Trimming removed 0 bases from V and 2 bases from J, with 14 bases in between. CDR3 size: 17 residues. The CDR3 loop reads CASSQEWVGGPYNEQFF. The CDR3 bases are TGTGCCAGCAGCCAAGAATGGGTGGGGGGGCCCTACAATGAGCAGTTCTTC.

This chain uses TRBV28 with TRBJ2-7; TRBD2 might be the D (6 bases). The germline V gene has CDR1 MDHEN and CDR2 SYDVKM. V was pared by 3 bases and J by 5 bases, with 17 bases between. The CDR3 runs to 15 residues. This CDR3 is CASSLPGRYRDEQYF. The CDR3 nucleotides are TGTGCCAGCAGTTTGCCAGGGAGGTATAGGGACGAGCAGTACTTC.

The chain uses TRBV7-2 and TRBJ1-6, with D tentatively TRBD1 (5 bases). The CDR3 covers 12 residues. CDR1 and CDR2 (germline): SGHTA, FQGNSA. V was shortened by 4 bases and J by 9 bases, with 7 bases between the two germline ends. CDR3 bases: TGTGCCAGCAGCTGGGGGGGTTCACCCCTCCACTTT. It specifies CASSWGGSPLHF.

V is TRBV5-1 and J is TRBJ2-1, with 9 bases aligning to TRBD1. This CDR3 region has 17 residues. Per the germline V gene, CDR1 is SGHRS and CDR2 is YFSETQ. With V trimmed by 1 base and J by 1 base, 6 bases remained unmatched. CDR3 protein: CASSLRGTGNSYNEQFF. The DNA for the CDR3 is TGCGCCAGCAGCTTGCGTGGGACAGGGAATTCCTACAATGAGCAGTTCTTC. Drawing the rest from reference TRBV5-1 and TRBJ2-1, the complete variable domain is KAGVTQTPRYLIKTRGQQVTLSCSPISGHRSVSWYQQTPGQGLQFLFEYFSETQRNKGNFPGRFSGRQFSNSRSEMNVSTLELGDSALYLCASSLRGTGNSYNEQFFGPGTRLTVL.

The table lists this clone with a few counts. The V call is TRBV5-1, the J call TRBJ2-5, with TRBD2 identical over 12 bases. The V gene end was trimmed by 4 bases and the J gene end by 3 bases; junction bases not matched to a gene: 4. This CDR3 spans 15 amino acids. Germline V CDR1 and CDR2: SGHRS, YFSETQ. CDR3 nucleotides: TGCGCCAGCAGCCCGACTAGCGGGGGTGAAGAGACCCAGTACTTC. Amino acid sequence: CASSPTSGGEETQYF.

This clone came up a few times. The chain is built from TRBV11-2 and TRBJ2-3; possibly TRBD2 for D (7 bases). Germline CDR1 and CDR2: SGHAT and FQNNGV. The V end lost 5 bases, the J end lost 3 bases, and 24 bases lay between the germline ends. This CDR3 contains 18 residues. The CDR3 reads CASSNGRGRGGLTDTQYF. CDR3 bases: TGTGCCAGCAGCAACGGCCGGGGTCGCGGGGGCCTGACAGATACGCAGTATTTT. Full variable domain (remainder filled in from reference TRBV11-2 and TRBJ2-3): EAGVAQSPRYKIIEKRQSVAFWCNPISGHATLYWYQQILGQGPKLLIQFQNNGVVDDSQLPKDRFSAERLKGVDSTLKIQPAKLEDSAVYLCASSNGRGRGGLTDTQYFGPGTRLTVL.

The V gene is TRBV14, the J gene TRBJ2-3, with a weak D call TRBD1 (5 bases). Germline CDR1 SGHDN, CDR2 FVKESK. The CDR3 totals 14 residues. V shed 4 bases and J shed 7 bases, with 15 bases lying between them. The CDR3 reads CASSRKTVPNTQYF. The CDR3 region has the DNA TGTGCCAGCAGCCGTAAGACAGTACCCAATACGCAGTATTTT.

The table lists this clone with a count of one. The chain is built from TRBV7-6 and TRBJ2-5; 11 positions agree with TRBD1. J lost 7 bases, V lost 0 bases, and 4 bases had no gene match. CDR1 and CDR2 (germline): SGHVS, FNYEAQ. The CDR3 has 15 residues. The CDR3 is CASSLAGTGGPTQYF. CDR3 nucleotide sequence: TGTGCCAGCAGCTTAGCCGGGACAGGGGGTCCGACCCAGTACTTC.

This chain uses TRBV7-9 with TRBJ2-1, with 8 positions matching TRBD2. The CDR3 totals 15 residues. After removal of 5 bases from V and 6 bases from J, the junction contained 9 bases not matched to a gene. Germline V gives CDR1 SEHNR, CDR2 FQNEAQ (reference sequence). The CDR3: CASSPGGTRLNEQFF. In DNA, the CDR3 is TGTGCCAGCAGCCCTGGCGGGACTAGACTCAATGAGCAGTTCTTC.

This chain connects TRBV5-4 to TRBJ2-5; weak D call: TRBD2 (6 bases). Germline V gives CDR1 SGHNT, CDR2 YYREEE (reference sequence). The CDR3 totals 16 residues. Trimming removed 4 bases from V and 3 bases from J, with 19 bases in between. CDR3 amino acids: CASSRSIAETKETQYF. Here the CDR3 DNA reads TGTGCCAGCAGCCGGAGTATAGCGGAAACGAAAGAGACCCAGTACTTC.

Points on this clone: A junction end diverges from the germline sequence, so it may reflect a read error. The CDR3 DNA follows: TGTGCCAGCAGTGTAAGGGGCTCCAACGAGCAGTACTTC. Translation gives CASSVRGSNEQYF. J is TRBJ2-7 and V is TRBV2; a weak D match, TRBD1 (5 bases). Germline CDR1 and CDR2: SNHLY and FYNNEI. CDR3 size: 13 residues.

The chain joins TRBV5-1 to TRBJ1-1; 11 nucleotides line up with TRBD1. There are 13 residues in the CDR3. Germline-derived CDR1 and CDR2 are SGHRS and YFSETQ. The ends lost 8 bases at V and 8 bases at J; junction bases unmatched: 8. The CDR3 is CASGWTGGVEAFF. CDR3 DNA: TGCGCCAGTGGATGGACAGGGGGCGTGGAAGCTTTCTTT.